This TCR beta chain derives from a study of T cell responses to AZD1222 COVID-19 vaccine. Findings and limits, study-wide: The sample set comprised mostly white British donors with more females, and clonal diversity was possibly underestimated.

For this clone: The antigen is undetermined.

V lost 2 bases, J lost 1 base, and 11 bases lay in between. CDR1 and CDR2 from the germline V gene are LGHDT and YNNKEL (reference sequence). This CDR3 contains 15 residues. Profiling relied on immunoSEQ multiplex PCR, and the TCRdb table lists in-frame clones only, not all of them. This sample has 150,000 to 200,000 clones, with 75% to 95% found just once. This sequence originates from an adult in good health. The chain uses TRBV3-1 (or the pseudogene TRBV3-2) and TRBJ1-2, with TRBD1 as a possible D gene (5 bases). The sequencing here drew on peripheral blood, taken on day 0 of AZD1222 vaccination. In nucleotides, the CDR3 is TGTGCCAGCAGCCAACGCCAGGGCCTTAACTATGGCTACACCTTC. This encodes CASSQRQGLNYGYTF.